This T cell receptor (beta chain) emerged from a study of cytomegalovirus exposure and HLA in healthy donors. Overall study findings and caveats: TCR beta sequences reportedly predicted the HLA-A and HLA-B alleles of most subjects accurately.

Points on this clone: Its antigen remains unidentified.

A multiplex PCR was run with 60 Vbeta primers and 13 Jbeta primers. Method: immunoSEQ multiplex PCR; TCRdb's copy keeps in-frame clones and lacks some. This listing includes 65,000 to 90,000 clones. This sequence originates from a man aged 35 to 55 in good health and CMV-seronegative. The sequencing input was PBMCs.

The CDR3 DNA follows: TGTGCCAGCAGCCCCGGGACAGGCAACTATGGCTACACCTTC. Protein product: CASSPGTGNYGYTF. The chain joins TRBV5-4 to TRBJ1-2, with TRBD1 matching 8 bases. With 4 bases clipped from V and 2 bases from J, the junction kept 4 bases outside the gene matches. Germline CDR1 is SGHNT and CDR2 is YYREEE (reference sequence). The length of the CDR3 is 14 residues.